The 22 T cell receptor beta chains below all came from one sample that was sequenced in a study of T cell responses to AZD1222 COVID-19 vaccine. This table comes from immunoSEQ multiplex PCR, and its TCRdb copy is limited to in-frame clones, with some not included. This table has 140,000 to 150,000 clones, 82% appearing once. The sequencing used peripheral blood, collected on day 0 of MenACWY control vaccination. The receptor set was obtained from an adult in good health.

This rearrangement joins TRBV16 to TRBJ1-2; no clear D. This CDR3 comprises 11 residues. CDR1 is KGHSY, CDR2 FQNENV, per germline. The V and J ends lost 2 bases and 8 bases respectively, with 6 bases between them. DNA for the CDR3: TGTGCCAGCAGCCAACAATACGGCTACACCTTC. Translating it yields CASSQQYGYTF.

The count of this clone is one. CDR3 protein: CASSQDRWQSYNSPLHF. The CDR3, as DNA: TGCGCCAGCAGCCAAGATAGGTGGCAGTCCTATAATTCACCCCTCCACTTT. V usage is TRBV4-1 and J usage is TRBJ1-6; D ambiguous. The V gene's germline CDR1 is MGHRA and CDR2 YSYEKL. This CDR3 comprises 17 residues. The V and J ends lost 0 bases and 1 base respectively, with 10 bases between them.

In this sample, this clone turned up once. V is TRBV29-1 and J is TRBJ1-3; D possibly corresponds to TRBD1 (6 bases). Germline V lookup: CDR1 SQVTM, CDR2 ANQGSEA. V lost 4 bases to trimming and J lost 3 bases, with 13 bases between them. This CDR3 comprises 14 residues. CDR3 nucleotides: TGCAGCGTTGTACCGCAGACAGGTGGAAACACCATATATTTT. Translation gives CSVVPQTGGNTIYF.

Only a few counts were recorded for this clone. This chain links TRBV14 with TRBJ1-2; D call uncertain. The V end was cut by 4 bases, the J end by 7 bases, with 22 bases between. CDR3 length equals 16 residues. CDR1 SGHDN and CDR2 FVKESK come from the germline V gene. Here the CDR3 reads CASSLEPGRGLGGYTF. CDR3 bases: TGTGCCAGCAGCCTAGAACCGGGTCGGGGTCTAGGTGGCTACACCTTC. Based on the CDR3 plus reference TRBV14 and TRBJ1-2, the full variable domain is EAGVTQFPSHSVIEKGQTVTLRCDPISGHDNLYWYRRVMGKEIKFLLHFVKESKQDESGMPNNRFLAERTGGTYSTLKVQPAELEDSGVYFCASSLEPGRGLGGYTFGSGTRLTVV.

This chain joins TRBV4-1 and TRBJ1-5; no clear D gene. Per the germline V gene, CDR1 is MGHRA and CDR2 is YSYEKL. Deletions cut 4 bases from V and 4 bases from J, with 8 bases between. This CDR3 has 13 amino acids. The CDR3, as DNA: TGCGCCAGCAGCCGTGACGGGAATCAGCCCCAGCATTTT. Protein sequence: CASSRDGNQPQHF.

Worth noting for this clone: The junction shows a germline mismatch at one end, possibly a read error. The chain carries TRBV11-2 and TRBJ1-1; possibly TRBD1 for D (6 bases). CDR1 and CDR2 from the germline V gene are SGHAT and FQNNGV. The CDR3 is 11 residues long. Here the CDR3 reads CASRLGQKAFF. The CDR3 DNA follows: TGTGCCAGCCGCTTAGGACAGAAAGCTTTCTTT.

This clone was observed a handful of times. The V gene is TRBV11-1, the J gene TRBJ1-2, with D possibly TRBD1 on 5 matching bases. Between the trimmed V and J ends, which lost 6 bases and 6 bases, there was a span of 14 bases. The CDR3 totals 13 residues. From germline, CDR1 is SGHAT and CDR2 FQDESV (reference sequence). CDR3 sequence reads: CASSRQGPDGYTF. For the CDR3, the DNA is TGTGCCAGCAGTCGCCAGGGACCCGATGGCTACACCTTC.

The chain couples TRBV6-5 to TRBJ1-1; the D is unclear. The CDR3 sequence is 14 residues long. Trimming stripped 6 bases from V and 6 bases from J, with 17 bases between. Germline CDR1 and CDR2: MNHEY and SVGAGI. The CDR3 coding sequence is TGTGCCAGCAGGACATCCGGGAGAATCGCTGAAGCTTTCTTT. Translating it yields CASRTSGRIAEAFF.

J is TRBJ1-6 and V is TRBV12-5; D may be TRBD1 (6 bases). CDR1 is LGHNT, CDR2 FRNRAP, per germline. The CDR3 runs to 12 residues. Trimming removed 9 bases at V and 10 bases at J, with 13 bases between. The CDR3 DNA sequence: TGTGCTAGCACAGGGTTCGGATCACCCCTCCACTTT. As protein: CASTGFGSPLHF.

CDR3 sequence (DNA): TGTGCCAGCAGTTACAATCAGGGGGCTGGTGCTTTCTTT. Protein sequence: CASSYNQGAGAFF. The chain uses TRBV6-5 and TRBJ1-1; 8 bases align to TRBD1. This CDR3 is built from 13 residues. CDR1 is MNHEY and CDR2 is SVGAGI in the germline V gene. Trimming at V came to 2 bases and at J to 11 bases, leaving 7 bases not matched to a gene.

In DNA form, the CDR3 reads TGTGCCAGCTCACCTAAGGACAGGTTACACGAGCAGTACTTC. This sequence encodes CASSPKDRLHEQYF. The chain combines TRBV18 with TRBJ2-7; 7 bases match TRBD1. Germline V gene data show CDR1 as KGHSH and CDR2 as LQKENI. This CDR3 contains 14 residues. The V segment lost 3 bases and the J segment 5 bases; nucleotides outside the gene matches: 7. Full variable domain (outside the CDR3, taken from reference TRBV18 and TRBJ2-7): NAGVMQNPRHLVRRRGQEARLRCSPMKGHSHVYWYRQLPEEGLKFMVYLQKENIIDESGMPKERFSAEFPKEGPSILRIQQVVRGDSAAYFCASSPKDRLHEQYFGPGTRLTVT.

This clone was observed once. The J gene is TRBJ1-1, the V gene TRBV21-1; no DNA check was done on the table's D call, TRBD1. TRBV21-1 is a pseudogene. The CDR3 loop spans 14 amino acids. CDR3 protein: CASSKGTGNTEAFF. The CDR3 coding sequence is TGTGCCAGCAGCAAAGGTACAGGGAACACTGAAGCTTTCTTT.

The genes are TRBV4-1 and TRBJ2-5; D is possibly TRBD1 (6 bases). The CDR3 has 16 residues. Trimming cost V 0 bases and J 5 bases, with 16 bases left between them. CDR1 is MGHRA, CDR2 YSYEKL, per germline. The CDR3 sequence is CASSQEWVGGRETQYF. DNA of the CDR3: TGCGCCAGCAGCCAAGAATGGGTAGGGGGACGGGAGACCCAGTACTTC.

The CDR3 region has the DNA TGTGCCAGCAGCTTCAAAGGGAGCTCCTACGAGCAGTACGTC. It translates to CASSFKGSSYEQYV. The V call is TRBV5-6, the J call TRBJ2-7, with TRBD2 as a possible D gene (5 bases). The length of the CDR3 is 14 residues. V was clipped by 2 bases and J by 0 bases, with 9 bases between them. The germline V gene encodes CDR1 SGHDT and CDR2 YYEEEE.

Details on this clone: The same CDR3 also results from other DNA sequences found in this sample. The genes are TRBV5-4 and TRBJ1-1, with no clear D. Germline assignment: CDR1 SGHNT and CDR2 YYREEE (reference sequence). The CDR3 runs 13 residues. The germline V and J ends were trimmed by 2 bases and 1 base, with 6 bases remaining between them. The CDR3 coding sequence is TGTGCCAGCAGCTTACCAGGGAACACTGAAGCTTTCTTT. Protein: CASSLPGNTEAFF.

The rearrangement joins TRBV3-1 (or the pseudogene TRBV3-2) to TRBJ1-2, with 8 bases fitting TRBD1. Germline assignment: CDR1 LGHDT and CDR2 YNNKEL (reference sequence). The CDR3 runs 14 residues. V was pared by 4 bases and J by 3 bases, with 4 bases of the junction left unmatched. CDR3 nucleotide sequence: TGTGCCAGCAGCCCGACAGGGGTACACTATGGCTACACCTTC. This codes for CASSPTGVHYGYTF.

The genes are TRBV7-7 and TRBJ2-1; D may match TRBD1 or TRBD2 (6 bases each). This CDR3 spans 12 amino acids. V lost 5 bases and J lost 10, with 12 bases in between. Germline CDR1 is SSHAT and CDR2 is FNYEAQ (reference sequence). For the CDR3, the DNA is TGTGCCAGCAGCGGGGGGCCTGGCGAGCAGTTCTTC. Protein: CASSGGPGEQFF.

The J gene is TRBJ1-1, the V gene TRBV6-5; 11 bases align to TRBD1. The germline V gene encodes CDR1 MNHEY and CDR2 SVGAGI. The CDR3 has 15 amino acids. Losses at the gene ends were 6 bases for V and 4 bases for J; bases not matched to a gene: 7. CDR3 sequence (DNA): TGTGCCAGCAGACCGGACAGGGGGCAGAGCACTGAAGCTTTCTTT. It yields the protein CASRPDRGQSTEAFF.

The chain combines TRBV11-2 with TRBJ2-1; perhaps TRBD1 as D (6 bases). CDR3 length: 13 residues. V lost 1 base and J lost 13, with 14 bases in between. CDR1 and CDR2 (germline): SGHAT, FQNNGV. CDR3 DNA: TGTGCCAGCAGCTTAGTCCGGGACATCGGACAGTTCTTC. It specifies CASSLVRDIGQFF. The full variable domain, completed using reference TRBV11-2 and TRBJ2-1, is EAGVAQSPRYKIIEKRQSVAFWCNPISGHATLYWYQQILGQGPKLLIQFQNNGVVDDSQLPKDRFSAERLKGVDSTLKIQPAKLEDSAVYLCASSLVRDIGQFFGPGTRLTVL.

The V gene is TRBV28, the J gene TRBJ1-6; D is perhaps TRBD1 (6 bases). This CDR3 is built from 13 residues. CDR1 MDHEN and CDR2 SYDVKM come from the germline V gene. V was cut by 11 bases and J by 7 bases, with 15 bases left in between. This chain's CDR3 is CALGGTYNSPLHF. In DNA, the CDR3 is TGTGCCCTAGGTGGGACATACAATTCACCCCTCCACTTT.

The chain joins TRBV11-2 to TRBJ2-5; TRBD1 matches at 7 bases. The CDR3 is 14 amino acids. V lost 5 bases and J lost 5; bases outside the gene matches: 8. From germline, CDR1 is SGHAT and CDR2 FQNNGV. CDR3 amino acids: CASSIHRGWETQYF. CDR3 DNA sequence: TGTGCCAGCAGCATCCACAGGGGCTGGGAGACCCAGTACTTC.

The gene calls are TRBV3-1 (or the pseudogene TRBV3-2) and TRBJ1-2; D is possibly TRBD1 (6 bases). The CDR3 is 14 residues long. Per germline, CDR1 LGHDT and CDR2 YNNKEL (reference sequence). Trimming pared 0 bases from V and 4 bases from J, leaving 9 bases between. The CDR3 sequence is CASSQDKQGYGYTF. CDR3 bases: TGTGCCAGCAGCCAAGATAAACAGGGCTATGGCTACACCTTC.